Listed here are 21 T cell receptor beta chains from one sample, sequenced in a study of blood T cell repertoires in COVID-19. Assay used: immunoSEQ multiplex PCR; TCRdb lists only in-frame clones, some missing. The sample consists of under 500,000 clones, more than 85% of them appearing once. The specimen was peripheral blood. The source is a woman in her thirties with acute or convalescent COVID-19.

The chain joins TRBV5-1 to TRBJ1-1; no clear D. This CDR3 has 15 residues. Trimming shortened V by 2 bases and J by 5 bases, and 16 bases separated the two germline ends. CDR1 and CDR2 (germline): SGHRS, YFSETQ. The CDR3 reads CASSFSSSSGTEAFF. CDR3 DNA: TGCGCCAGCAGCTTTTCAAGTTCTTCGGGTACTGAAGCTTTCTTT.

This clone was seen only a few times. V gene TRBV27 combines with J gene TRBJ1-6; D unresolved. V lost 5 bases, J lost 6 bases, and 11 bases lay in between. The length of the CDR3 is 14 residues. Germline lookup yields CDR1 MNHEY and CDR2 SMNVEV (reference sequence). In DNA, the CDR3 is TGTGCCAGCAGTCTTAGTCGTGGTAATTCACCCCTCCACTTT. It codes for CASSLSRGNSPLHF.

The chain joins TRBV5-8 to TRBJ1-6; 8 bases are shared with TRBD1. This CDR3 spans 15 amino acids. Germline V lookup: CDR1 SGHTS, CDR2 YDEGEE. V was clipped by 2 bases and J by 7 bases; unmatched bases: 5. The CDR3 spells CASSFPGGRNSPLHF. For the CDR3, the DNA is TGTGCCAGCAGCTTTCCAGGGGGCAGGAATTCACCCCTCCACTTT.

In its sample, this clone was seen once. At the DNA level, this CDR3 is encoded by other sequences in the same sample as well. This chain links TRBV18 with TRBJ2-3, with 8 bases lining up with TRBD2. CDR3 length: 13 amino acids. Germline CDR1 and CDR2: KGHSH and LQKENI. V shed 5 bases and J 3 bases; nucleotides not matched to a gene: 1. The CDR3 bases are TGTGCCAGCTCAACGGGGGGGACAGATACGCAGTATTTT. Translated, it gives CASSTGGTDTQYF. Drawing the rest from reference TRBV18 and TRBJ2-3, the complete variable domain is NAGVMQNPRHLVRRRGQEARLRCSPMKGHSHVYWYRQLPEEGLKFMVYLQKENIIDESGMPKERFSAEFPKEGPSILRIQQVVRGDSAAYFCASSTGGTDTQYFGPGTRLTVL.

The chain is built from TRBV3-1 (or the pseudogene TRBV3-2) and TRBJ2-5, with TRBD2 matching over 8 bases. This CDR3 has 16 residues. Germline loops: CDR1 LGHDT, CDR2 YNNKEL (reference sequence). V lost 4 bases and J lost 2; bases outside the gene matches: 9. In DNA, the CDR3 is TGTGCCAGCAGCCGTTGGTCGATAGCGGGGCAAGAGACCCAGTACTTC. It translates to CASSRWSIAGQETQYF.

V and J are TRBV9 and TRBJ2-7; D unresolved. The germline V gene has CDR1 SGDLS and CDR2 YYNGEE. V lost 0 bases and J lost 6, with 10 bases in between. The CDR3 sequence is 13 residues long. In DNA, the CDR3 is TGTGCCAGCAGCGTAGGGAGCTCTCGCGAGCAGTACTTC. This sequence encodes CASSVGSSREQYF.

This clone has a single count. The chain uses TRBV5-6 and TRBJ2-7; 7 nucleotides agree with TRBD1. The germline CDR1 and CDR2 sequences are SGHDT and YYEEEE. The V segment lost 5 bases and the J segment 4 bases; nucleotides outside the gene matches: 12. This CDR3 has 15 amino acids. In DNA form, the CDR3 reads TGTGCCAGCAGGGAAACGGGACAGTACCATTACGAGCAGTACTTC. This sequence encodes CASRETGQYHYEQYF.

This chain uses TRBV24-1 with TRBJ2-5; 7 nucleotides align to TRBD2. The V gene end was trimmed by 3 bases and the J gene end by 3 bases; junction bases not matched to a gene: 9. Germline V lookup: CDR1 KGHDR, CDR2 SFDVKD. There are 16 residues in the CDR3. The CDR3 DNA is TGTGCCACCAGTGATCAAACACAAGCGGGGAAAGAGACCCAGTACTTC. Translating gives CATSDQTQAGKETQYF.

This clone was seen a few times. This chain connects TRBV7-9 to TRBJ2-5; 9 nucleotides line up with TRBD2. Losses at the gene ends were 1 base for V and 5 bases for J; bases not matched to a gene: 17. The CDR3 is made up of 19 amino acids. Germline-derived CDR1 and CDR2 are SEHNR and FQNEAQ (reference sequence). The CDR3 loop is CASSLDLSWSAGGRETQYF. The CDR3 DNA is TGTGCCAGCAGCTTAGACCTCTCCTGGTCCGCGGGGGGGCGGGAGACCCAGTACTTC.

J is TRBJ1-1 and V is TRBV2; perhaps TRBD1 as D (6 bases). This CDR3 is 16 amino acids long. V was cut by 5 bases and J by 8 bases, with 24 bases left in between. Germline V gene data show CDR1 as SNHLY and CDR2 as FYNNEI. CDR3 DNA sequence: TGTGCCAGCAGTCGGGGGGGCCTAGGGGGACCCTCGGAAGCTTTCTTT. Translated, it gives CASSRGGLGGPSEAFF.

The gene calls are TRBV5-1 and TRBJ2-2, with TRBD1 identical over 8 bases. Germline values: CDR1 SGHRS, CDR2 YFSETQ. This CDR3 has 16 amino acids. The ends lost 1 base at V and 1 base at J; junction bases unmatched: 3. This CDR3 is CASSLFGQGNTGELFF. The CDR3 DNA reads TGCGCCAGCAGCTTGTTTGGACAGGGGAACACCGGGGAGCTGTTTTTT.

This clone was seen just once. V and J are TRBV10-2 and TRBJ2-1; 9 positions agree with TRBD2. CDR3 length equals 15 residues. J was trimmed by 8 bases and V by 5 bases; bases with no gene match: 10. Germline V gives CDR1 WSHSY, CDR2 SAAADI. In DNA, the CDR3 is TGCGCCAGCAGTATCGGACTAGCGACGGTCTATGAGCAGTTCTTC. Amino acid sequence: CASSIGLATVYEQFF.

The chain couples TRBV5-1 to TRBJ2-2; 7 nucleotides agree with TRBD1. V gave up 5 bases and J gave up 1 base; unmatched junction bases: 5. CDR1 and CDR2 from the germline V gene are SGHRS and YFSETQ. The CDR3 runs 15 residues. The CDR3 here is CASRKTGENTGELFF. For the CDR3, the DNA is TGCGCCAGCAGGAAAACAGGGGAGAACACCGGGGAGCTGTTTTTT. Full variable domain (outside the CDR3, taken from reference TRBV5-1 and TRBJ2-2): KAGVTQTPRYLIKTRGQQVTLSCSPISGHRSVSWYQQTPGQGLQFLFEYFSETQRNKGNFPGRFSGRQFSNSRSEMNVSTLELGDSALYLCASRKTGENTGELFFGEGSRLTVL.

The rearrangement uses TRBV20-1 and TRBJ1-1, with TRBD1 matching over 8 bases. Trimming removed 6 bases from V and 7 bases from J; junction bases left unmatched: 4. CDR1 DFQATT and CDR2 SNEGSKA come from the germline V gene (reference sequence). This CDR3 contains 11 residues. The CDR3 loop is CSALQGDEAFF. CDR3 in DNA: TGCAGTGCACTACAGGGGGATGAAGCTTTCTTT.

This chain uses TRBV27 with TRBJ2-7; the match to TRBD1 covers 10 bases. Germline trimming cut 10 bases from V and 4 bases from J; bases unmatched to any gene: 4. Germline V gene lookup returns CDR1 MNHEY and CDR2 SMNVEV (reference sequence). The CDR3 is 12 amino acids. The CDR3 region has the DNA TGTGCCATCGGGACAGGGGAGTACGAGCAGTACTTC. This encodes CAIGTGEYEQYF.

The chain joins TRBV4-2 to TRBJ2-5; D gene unclear. Trimming removed 0 bases at V and 0 bases at J, with 8 bases between. The CDR3 has 15 residues. CDR1 and CDR2 from the germline V gene are LGHNA and YNFKEQ. The CDR3 bases are TGTGCCAGCAGCCAAGATGGTACAGACCAAGAGACCCAGTACTTC. The encoded protein is CASSQDGTDQETQYF.

With regard to this clone: The same CDR3 is also encoded by other DNA sequences in this sample. The V gene is TRBV10-2, the J gene TRBJ2-7; possible D gene TRBD1, 6 bases. The CDR3 is 13 residues long. Germline CDR1 and CDR2: WSHSY and SAAADI. The V gene lost 5 bases and the J gene lost 4 bases, with 12 bases spanning the gap. The CDR3 DNA is TGCGCCAGCAGTCCGGGACAATCATACGAGCAGTACTTC. Protein sequence: CASSPGQSYEQYF.

The chain carries TRBV28 and TRBJ1-2, with a tentative D call TRBD1 (5 bases). The V and J ends lost 5 bases and 9 bases respectively, with 19 bases between them. Germline V lookup: CDR1 MDHEN, CDR2 SYDVKM. The CDR3 length is 14 residues. CDR3 DNA sequence: TGTGCCAGCAGTCGGGCAGGGTTTATTATTAGCTACACCTTC. This gives the protein CASSRAGFIISYTF.

This sequence joins TRBV12-5 and TRBJ1-1; tentative D call: TRBD1 (6 bases). This CDR3 spans 13 amino acids. V was pared by 3 bases and J by 6 bases, with 11 bases between. Germline V lookup: CDR1 LGHNT, CDR2 FRNRAP. CDR3 residues: CASGFPGVSEAFF. CDR3 sequence (DNA): TGTGCTAGTGGTTTCCCAGGGGTATCTGAAGCTTTCTTT.

The chain has TRBV2 and TRBJ2-5; the D gene is possibly TRBD2 (6 bases). The CDR3 consists of 13 residues. Trimming shortened V by 4 bases and J by 5 bases, and 11 bases separated the two germline ends. Germline values: CDR1 SNHLY, CDR2 FYNNEI. The CDR3 protein is CASSVRGGETQYF. The CDR3 nucleotides read TGTGCCAGCAGTGTGCGGGGCGGGGAGACCCAGTACTTC.

The V and J genes are TRBV7-9 and TRBJ2-7; D ambiguous. Germline values: CDR1 SEHNR, CDR2 FQNEAQ (reference sequence). The V end was cut by 2 bases, the J end by 6 bases, with 5 bases between. The CDR3 is 11 amino acids. This chain's CDR3 is CASSLFCEQYF. The CDR3 DNA is TGTGCCAGCAGCTTATTCTGCGAGCAGTACTTC.